One and the same sample provided the 31 T cell receptor beta chains below, sequenced in a study of regulatory T cells in long-lasting Graves disease. Construction of TCR beta libraries relied on iRepertoire HTBI primers and on Arm-PCR targeting CDR3 regions. TCRdb used MiXCR to reprocess the multiplex PCR reads, holding one entry per CDR3 protein. The sample carries under 450,000 distinct CDR3 sequences, roughly 17% recorded once. As for time point: newly diagnosed GD, antithyroid drugs for less than 3 months. With RNA extracted from PBMCs as input, the TCR library was made. These data also featured in a second study, about T cells in Graves' hyperthyroidism and ophthalmopathy.

The specimen was peripheral blood mononuclear cells (PBMCs), collected at new diagnosis, from a patient treated with antithyroid drugs. These receptor sequences come from a woman between 18 and 29 years old with Graves disease.

This clonotype was observed at least ten times. The rearrangement uses TRBV27 and TRBJ2-1, with 8 bases matching TRBD2. The V gene end was trimmed by 3 bases and the J gene end by 4 bases; junction bases not matched to a gene: 2. From germline, CDR1 is MNHEY and CDR2 SMNVEV (reference sequence). The CDR3 loop spans 14 amino acids. CDR3 bases: TGTGCCAGCAGTTTCAGCGGGAGTTACAATGAGCAGTTCTTC. Its protein product is CASSFSGSYNEQFF.

This clonotype was seen many times. The chain uses TRBV6-2 or TRBV6-3 and TRBJ1-5; D perhaps matches TRBD1 (5 bases). V was trimmed by 5 bases and J by 4 bases, leaving 21 bases between them. The CDR3 runs 17 residues. The germline CDR1 and CDR2 sequences are MNHEY and SVGEGT. As DNA, the CDR3 is TGTGCCAGCAGTGAGATCCCAGGGAATTCCAGAAATCAGCCCCAGCATTTT. Protein product: CASSEIPGNSRNQPQHF.

There are many counts of this clonotype. This chain connects TRBV5-1 to TRBJ1-3; perhaps TRBD1 as D (5 bases). This CDR3 has 14 residues. V was shortened by 5 bases and J by 0 bases, with 9 bases between the two germline ends. Per germline, CDR1 SGHRS and CDR2 YFSETQ. Here the CDR3 DNA reads TGCGCCAGCAGTCCCGGGACCTCTGGAAACACCATATATTTT. Amino acids: CASSPGTSGNTIYF.

In its sample, this clonotype was seen a few times. The chain links TRBV2 to TRBJ2-7; D may be TRBD1 (5 bases). V was cut by 3 bases and J by 1 base, with 10 bases left in between. The germline V gene encodes CDR1 SNHLY and CDR2 FYNNEI. CDR3 length equals 14 residues. The CDR3 protein is CASSDGAGSYEQYF. The CDR3 DNA reads as TGTGCCAGCAGTGATGGGGCAGGATCCTACGAGCAGTACTTC.

This clonotype was observed at least ten times. V gene TRBV6-1 combines with J gene TRBJ2-7; TRBD1 matches at 7 bases. The CDR3 is 13 residues long. In germline, CDR1 is MNHNS, CDR2 SASEGT. The J segment lost 2 bases and the V segment lost 10 bases, leaving 8 bases of the junction unmatched. The CDR3 reads CATLRDSPYEQYF. The CDR3 DNA reads TGTGCCACCCTCCGGGACAGCCCCTACGAGCAGTACTTC.

The genes are TRBV5-1 and TRBJ1-2; 11 nucleotides agree with TRBD1. This CDR3 has 16 amino acids. J lost 8 bases, V lost 3 bases, and 12 bases had no gene match. Germline CDR1 is SGHRS and CDR2 is YFSETQ. The CDR3 region is CASSSKARGQGEGYTF. The CDR3 DNA reads as TGCGCCAGCAGCTCAAAGGCGAGGGGACAGGGGGAAGGCTACACCTTC.

Ten or more counts support this clonotype. J is TRBJ2-7 and V is TRBV11-2, with 7 bases lining up with TRBD1. This CDR3 is built from 12 residues. Germline CDR1 and CDR2: SGHAT and FQNNGV. Losses at the gene ends were 2 bases for V and 6 bases for J; bases not matched to a gene: 1. CDR3 protein: CASSLTGAEQYF. The CDR3 DNA follows: TGTGCCAGCAGCTTAACAGGGGCCGAGCAGTACTTC.

This clonotype was seen repeatedly, ten times or more. This chain joins TRBV20-1 and TRBJ2-3; no definite D call. The germline gives CDR1 DFQATT, CDR2 SNEGSKA (reference sequence). CDR3 length equals 15 residues. The V end was cut by 6 bases, the J end by 1 base, with 17 bases between. The CDR3 DNA follows: TGCAGTGCCAGCCGAAGCGTCACGGGCACAGATACGCAGTATTTT. Translated, it gives CSASRSVTGTDTQYF.

This clonotype was seen at least ten times. The chain has TRBV20-1 and TRBJ2-1; weak D call: TRBD2 (6 bases). Germline CDR1 and CDR2: DFQATT and SNEGSKA (reference sequence). V dropped 0 bases and J dropped 3 bases, with 12 bases sitting between them. The length of the CDR3 is 15 residues. CDR3: CSARELSSDYNEQFF. The CDR3 DNA reads TGCAGTGCTAGAGAGTTGTCTAGCGACTACAATGAGCAGTTCTTC.

In its sample, this clonotype was seen many times. The chain is built from TRBV11-2 and TRBJ2-5, with TRBD2 matching 9 bases. The last part of the DNA fits TRBJ2-1 better; the J call may be wrong. Germline CDR1 and CDR2: SGHAT and FQNNGV. The CDR3 totals 15 residues. The CDR3 DNA reads as TGTGCCAGCAGCCCAGTAGCGGGAGAGGTCTATGAGCAGTTCTTC. Translating gives CASSPVAGEVYEQFF.

This clonotype was observed at least ten times. The chain has TRBV11-3 and TRBJ2-1; no definite D call. Germline values: CDR1 SGHNT, CDR2 YENEEA. The V and J ends lost 2 bases and 5 bases respectively, with 7 bases between them. The CDR3 consists of 13 residues. CDR3 amino acids: CASSLFLDNEQFF. The CDR3 DNA reads TGTGCCAGCAGCTTATTCCTAGACAATGAGCAGTTCTTC.

This clonotype was counted ten times or more. The genes are TRBV20-1 and TRBJ2-7; 10 bases align to TRBD2. The CDR3 length is 18 residues. CDR1 DFQATT and CDR2 SNEGSKA come from the germline V gene (reference sequence). J lost 2 bases, V lost 3 bases, and 16 bases had no gene match. The CDR3 nucleotides are TGCAGTGCTAGGCCCCTTTTAGCGGGGGGATTACCTACCTACGAGCAGTACTTC. Protein: CSARPLLAGGLPTYEQYF.

The V and J genes are TRBV10-3 and TRBJ2-5; TRBD1 or TRBD2 may be the D gene (5 bases each). Germline V gives CDR1 ENHRY, CDR2 SYGVKD. The CDR3 length is 17 residues. The ends were cut back, 0 bases at V and 5 bases at J, with 19 bases in the middle. CDR3 protein: CAISESGARFPRETQYF. The CDR3 DNA reads as TGTGCCATCAGTGAGTCCGGGGCACGGTTCCCTCGGGAGACCCAGTACTTC.

This clonotype was recorded at least ten times. V is TRBV20-1 and J is TRBJ2-1; 15 nucleotides line up with TRBD2. The CDR3 consists of 19 residues. Germline trimming cut 3 bases from V and 0 bases from J; bases unmatched to any gene: 9. Germline assignment: CDR1 DFQATT and CDR2 SNEGSKA (reference sequence). CDR3 sequence: CSASPGLAGGTSSYNEQFF. As DNA, the CDR3 is TGCAGTGCTAGCCCGGGACTAGCGGGGGGAACCAGCTCCTACAATGAGCAGTTCTTC.

This clonotype was seen a handful of times. This chain connects TRBV2 to TRBJ1-5; no definite D call. V lost 3 bases and J lost 11, with 8 bases in between. The CDR3 length is 11 residues. Germline V gene sequence: CDR1 SNHLY, CDR2 FYNNEI. The DNA of the CDR3 is TGTGCCAGCAGTGACGGGTCCTCCCAGCATTTT. As protein: CASSDGSSQHF.

This clonotype has at least ten counts. The CDR3 DNA reads TGCAGTGCGAGAACGGACAGGGGATGGGAGGACGAGCAGTACTTC. Encoded protein: CSARTDRGWEDEQYF. The chain has TRBV20-1 and TRBJ2-7; 9 nucleotides match TRBD1. CDR1 is DFQATT and CDR2 is SNEGSKA in the germline V gene (reference sequence). V shed 6 bases, J shed 5 bases, and the junction held 14 bases outside the gene matches. The CDR3 runs to 15 residues.

This clonotype was observed many times. The chain has TRBV6-2 or TRBV6-3 and TRBJ1-6; 10 bases are a match to TRBD1. With 2 bases clipped from V and 9 bases from J, the junction kept 4 bases outside the gene matches. This CDR3 is built from 15 residues. CDR1 is MNHEY and CDR2 is SVGEGT in the germline V gene. CDR3 residues: CASSYRTGGSSPLHF. In DNA, the CDR3 is TGTGCCAGCAGTTACCGGACAGGGGGGTCTTCACCCCTCCACTTT.

The V gene is TRBV20-1, the J gene TRBJ2-4; D unclear. The CDR3 runs 15 residues. Between the trimmed V and J ends, which lost 3 bases and 0 bases, there was a span of 12 bases. CDR1 DFQATT and CDR2 SNEGSKA come from the germline V gene (reference sequence). The CDR3 reads CSASPHAIAKNIQYF. The CDR3 nucleotides are TGCAGTGCTAGTCCTCATGCTATAGCCAAAAACATTCAGTACTTC.

The rearrangement joins TRBV20-1 to TRBJ2-3; D is uncertain. V lost 5 bases to trimming and J lost 8 bases, with 11 bases between them. The germline V gene has CDR1 DFQATT and CDR2 SNEGSKA (reference sequence). The CDR3 spans 11 residues. The CDR3 here is CSAQIISTQYF. The CDR3 DNA reads as TGCAGTGCTCAGATTATAAGTACGCAGTATTTT.

The CDR3 nucleotides are TGTGCCAGCAGCCCTAGAGGGAGCGGGACCTACGAGCAGTACTTC. Translating gives CASSPRGSGTYEQYF. V is TRBV27 and J is TRBJ2-7; 7 bases fit TRBD2. This CDR3 has 15 amino acids. Germline values: CDR1 MNHEY, CDR2 SMNVEV (reference sequence). After removal of 6 bases from V and 2 bases from J, the junction contained 10 bases not matched to a gene.

V gene TRBV6-1 combines with J gene TRBJ1-2, with a weak D call TRBD1 (5 bases). The V gene's germline CDR1 is MNHNS and CDR2 SASEGT. V was pared by 5 bases and J by 3 bases, with 16 bases between. CDR3 length: 15 residues. In DNA form, the CDR3 reads TGTGCCAGCAGTCCCCGGGGCCGGCGGGACTATGGCTACACCTTC. This translates into CASSPRGRRDYGYTF.

This clonotype was seen only once. This chain joins TRBV4-1 and TRBJ2-4, with D possibly being TRBD1 (6 bases). The CDR3 runs to 17 residues. Germline V gene data show CDR1 as MGHRA and CDR2 as YSYEKL. V was cut by 2 bases and J by 0 bases, with 14 bases left in between. The CDR3 region has the DNA TGCGCCAGCAGCCAAACCCCAGGGGACGTAGCCAAAAACATTCAGTACTTC. Amino acid sequence: CASSQTPGDVAKNIQYF.

This clonotype has more than one count but fewer than ten. The chain is built from TRBV29-1 and TRBJ1-2; the D is unclear. Germline V CDR1 and CDR2: SQVTM, ANQGSEA. V was trimmed by 1 base and J by 8 bases, leaving 17 bases between them. The CDR3 is 14 amino acids. The CDR3 reads CSVEAGNGPGGYTF. The CDR3 nucleotides read TGCAGCGTTGAAGCGGGGAATGGGCCCGGGGGCTACACCTTC.

The chain employs TRBV5-1 and TRBJ2-2, with unresolved D. From germline, CDR1 is SGHRS and CDR2 YFSETQ. Trimming took 0 bases from V and 4 from J, leaving 7 bases between them. The length of the CDR3 is 14 residues. The CDR3 loop is CASSLGGVTGELFF. CDR3 DNA sequence: TGCGCCAGCAGCTTGGGAGGTGTCACCGGGGAGCTGTTTTTT. The full variable domain, rest sourced from reference TRBV5-1 and TRBJ2-2, is KAGVTQTPRYLIKTRGQQVTLSCSPISGHRSVSWYQQTPGQGLQFLFEYFSETQRNKGNFPGRFSGRQFSNSRSEMNVSTLELGDSALYLCASSLGGVTGELFFGEGSRLTVL.

This clonotype was seen only a few times. The junction and the germline gene differ at one end; a read error may be behind it. The V and J genes are TRBV30 and TRBJ2-1; 8 bases are a match to TRBD2. The CDR3 consists of 13 residues. Germline CDR1 is GTSNPN and CDR2 is SVGIG (reference sequence). The CDR3 bases are TGTGCCTGGAGTGCGGGAGGGGGAAATGATCAGTTCTTC. Its protein product is CAWSAGGGNDQFF.

V is TRBV28 and J is TRBJ1-2; a possible D gene is TRBD1 (6 bases). Trimming left V 1 base short and J 2 bases short, with 20 bases between. The CDR3 length is 18 residues. CDR1 is MDHEN, CDR2 SYDVKM, per germline. The DNA of the CDR3 is TGTGCCAGCAGTTTATTAGGGGGTGGAGGAGGCGGAAACTATGGCTACACCTTC. Encoded protein: CASSLLGGGGGGNYGYTF.

This clonotype was detected many times. The chain recombines TRBV19 with TRBJ1-1; 7 bases align to TRBD1. Germline V gives CDR1 LNHDA, CDR2 SQIVND (reference sequence). After removal of 5 bases from V and 8 bases from J, the junction contained 8 bases not matched to a gene. The CDR3 is 13 amino acids. The CDR3: CASSVGTAGEAFF. The CDR3 coding sequence is TGTGCCAGTAGTGTTGGGACAGCCGGGGAAGCTTTCTTT.

Many counts were recorded for this clonotype. A read error may produce the germline difference seen at one junction end. V is TRBV3-1 and J is TRBJ1-1; 7 bases are a match to TRBD1. Germline values: CDR1 LGHDT, CDR2 YNNKEL (reference sequence). CDR3 length equals 13 residues. CDR3 region: CASSLTGTEKTRF. CDR3 in DNA: TGTGCCAGCAGCCTCACCGGGACAGAAAAGACTCGCTTT.

The chain couples TRBV10-3 to TRBJ2-7; D could derive from TRBD1 or TRBD2 (5 bases each). V was clipped by 9 bases and J by 0 bases, with 12 bases between them. The CDR3 is 13 amino acids. The germline V gene encodes CDR1 ENHRY and CDR2 SYGVKD. The CDR3 nucleotides are TGTGCCATGAGGGGACCCTCCTCCTACGAGCAGTACTTC. Protein sequence: CAMRGPSSYEQYF.

As concerns this clonotype: This may stem from a read error, because a much larger clone lies one nucleotide away. The chain has TRBV7-2 and TRBJ2-1; TRBD1 agrees at 8 bases. After removal of 4 bases from V and 10 bases from J, the junction contained 15 bases not matched to a gene. The germline V gene encodes CDR1 SGHTA and CDR2 FQGNSA. The length of the CDR3 is 16 residues. The CDR3 loop reads CASSSFDRGFTYEQFF. DNA of the CDR3: TGTGCCAGCAGCTCCTTCGACAGGGGCTTTACCTACGAGCAGTTCTTC.

There are many counts of this clonotype. The CDR3 nucleotides are TGTGCCAGCAGTCGACCCCTAGCGGGGTGGACCCAGTACTTC. Residues: CASSRPLAGWTQYF. The V gene is TRBV6-1, the J gene TRBJ2-5; TRBD2 matches at 9 bases. From germline, CDR1 is MNHNS and CDR2 SASEGT. The V gene end was trimmed by 5 bases and the J gene end by 7 bases; junction bases not matched to a gene: 8. The CDR3 consists of 14 residues.